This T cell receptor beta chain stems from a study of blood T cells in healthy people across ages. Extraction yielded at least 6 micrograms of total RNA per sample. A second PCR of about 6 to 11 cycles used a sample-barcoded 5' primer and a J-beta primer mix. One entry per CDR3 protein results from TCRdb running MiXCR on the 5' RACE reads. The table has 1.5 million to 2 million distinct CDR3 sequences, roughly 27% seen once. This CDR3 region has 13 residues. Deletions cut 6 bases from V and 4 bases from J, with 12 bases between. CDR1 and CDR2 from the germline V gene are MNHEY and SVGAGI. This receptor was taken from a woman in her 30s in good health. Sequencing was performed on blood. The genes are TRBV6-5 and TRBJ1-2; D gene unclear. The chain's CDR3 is CASRAGRGYGYTF. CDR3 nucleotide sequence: TGTGCCAGCAGAGCTGGACGGGGCTATGGCTACACCTTC.